This is a list of T cell receptor beta chains from one sample in a study of OX40 agonist ivuxolimab in advanced cancers. The data were produced by immunoSEQ multiplex PCR, yet TCRdb's version contains in-frame clones alone and is incomplete. The data show about 110,000 clones, with under 95% seen just once and under 0.85% held by the top ten. Specimen: CD4+ or CD8+ T cells sorted from blood, collected in a trial of the OX40 agonist ivuxolimab. The receptors stem from an adult with an advanced solid tumor such as melanoma, head and neck, liver or kidney cancer. CDR3s include the opening cysteine and the closing phenylalanine or tryptophan. D genes are given only for firm matches. Not all rows give a size; the values are once, few, many and, for expanded clones, a class.

D gene: .
J gene: TRBJ2-7
clone size: .
V gene: TRBV2
CDR3 DNA: TGTGCCAGCGGCCTTTCCTTCTCAGCCGAGCAGTACTTC
CDR3 protein: CASGLSFSAEQYF

D gene: .
J gene: TRBJ2-5
clone size: .
V gene: TRBV7-9
CDR3 DNA: TGTGCCAGCAGACGTACCTCTGGGGAGACCCAGTACTTC
CDR3 protein: CASRRTSGETQYF

D gene: .
J gene: TRBJ2-1
clone size: .
V gene: TRBV18
CDR3 DNA: TGTGCCAGCTCACCTTCACTCGACTACAATGAGCAGTTCTTC
CDR3 protein: CASSPSLDYNEQFF

D gene: .
J gene: TRBJ1-6
clone size: few
V gene: TRBV5-6
CDR3 DNA: TGTGCCAGCAGCTTGGCCCCGGATAGGCCCCTCCACTTT
CDR3 protein: CASSLAPDRPLHF

D gene: .
J gene: TRBJ1-1
clone size: once
V gene: TRBV10-3
CDR3 DNA: TGTGCCATCAGTGAAGGAAGGACGAACACTGAAGCTTTCTTT
CDR3 protein: CAISEGRTNTEAFF

D gene: .
J gene: TRBJ1-5
clone size: .
V gene: TRBV6-1
CDR3 DNA: TGTGCCAGCAGTGGGCGGGGGCAGGGTCAGCCCCAGCATTTT
CDR3 protein: CASSGRGQGQPQHF

D gene: .
J gene: TRBJ2-2
clone size: .
V gene: TRBV19
CDR3 DNA: TGTGCCACAGGACGGCGCGAATCGAACACCGGGGAGCTGTTTTTT
CDR3 protein: CATGRRESNTGELFF

D gene: .
J gene: TRBJ1-2
clone size: .
V gene: TRBV19
CDR3 DNA: TGTGCCAGTAGACCTCGTGGGGGTGATGGCTACACCTTC
CDR3 protein: CASRPRGGDGYTF

D gene: .
J gene: TRBJ1-2
clone size: .
V gene: TRBV28
CDR3 DNA: TGTGCCAGCAGTACCTCCGGGACGGATAACTATGGCTACACCTTC
CDR3 protein: CASSTSGTDNYGYTF

D gene: .
J gene: TRBJ2-5
clone size: .
V gene: TRBV12-5
CDR3 DNA: TGTGCTAGTGGTTTGAGTGGTTTCCAAGAGACCCAGTACTTC
CDR3 protein: CASGLSGFQETQYF

D gene: TRBD2
J gene: TRBJ2-5
clone size: .
V gene: TRBV10-3
CDR3 DNA: TGTGCCATCAGTGAGCGGGGGGGACAAGAGACCCAGTACTTC
CDR3 protein: CAISERGGQETQYF

D gene: .
J gene: TRBJ2-7
clone size: .
V gene: TRBV6-5
CDR3 DNA: TGTGCCAGCGGCCGTTCCCAGAGCTCCTACGAGCAGTACTTC
CDR3 protein: CASGRSQSSYEQYF

D gene: .
J gene: TRBJ1-2
clone size: .
V gene: TRBV5-5
CDR3 DNA: TGTGCCAGCAGCTTGGGACCGGATTATGGCTACACCTTC
CDR3 protein: CASSLGPDYGYTF

D gene: TRBD1
J gene: TRBJ2-7
clone size: .
V gene: TRBV6-1
CDR3 DNA: TGTGCCAGCAGGGGGACAGGGAGCGAGCAGTACTTC
CDR3 protein: CASRGTGSEQYF

D gene: .
J gene: TRBJ1-3
clone size: once
V gene: TRBV30
CDR3 DNA: TGTGCCTGGAGTATTATGACAGGAGCCTCTGGAAACACCATATATTTT
CDR3 protein: CAWSIMTGASGNTIYF

D gene: TRBD2
J gene: TRBJ2-3
clone size: .
V gene: TRBV6-1
CDR3 DNA: TGTGCCAGCAGATTAGCGGGAGCGGGGGGGTATGAGCAGTATTTT
CDR3 protein: CASRLAGAGGYEQYF

D gene: TRBD1
J gene: TRBJ1-1
clone size: .
V gene: TRBV7-3
CDR3 DNA: TGTGCCAGCAGCGAGGGACAGTCTCGAACCGTAGCTTTCTTT
CDR3 protein: CASSEGQSRTVAFF

D gene: TRBD2
J gene: TRBJ2-1
clone size: .
V gene: TRBV7-3
CDR3 DNA: TGTGCCAGCAGCTTAACGTCGACTAGCGGGGGGACCGGGGTTCCCTACAATGAGCAGTTCTTC
CDR3 protein: CASSLTSTSGGTGVPYNEQFF

D gene: TRBD1
J gene: TRBJ2-7
clone size: .
V gene: TRBV10-3
CDR3 DNA: TGTGCCGTCAGACTGGGACAGAGCCACGAGCAGTACTTC
CDR3 protein: CAVRLGQSHEQYF

D gene: TRBD1
J gene: TRBJ2-2
clone size: .
V gene: TRBV12-5
CDR3 DNA: TGTGCTAGTGGTTTGACCCGGACAGGCAGCACCGGGGAGCTGTTTTTT
CDR3 protein: CASGLTRTGSTGELFF

D gene: TRBD1
J gene: TRBJ1-2
clone size: few
V gene: TRBV18
CDR3 DNA: TGTGCCAGCTCACCGCTAACCGGGACAGGGGATGGCTACACCTTC
CDR3 protein: CASSPLTGTGDGYTF

D gene: .
J gene: TRBJ2-7
clone size: .
V gene: TRBV27
CDR3 DNA: TGTGCCGTACGACGGGGCTACGAGCAGTACTTC
CDR3 protein: CAVRRGYEQYF

D gene: TRBD1
J gene: TRBJ2-2
clone size: .
V gene: TRBV10-3
CDR3 DNA: TGTGCCATCAGTGGGCAGGGGGAGAACACCGGGGAGCTGTTTTTT
CDR3 protein: CAISGQGENTGELFF

D gene: .
J gene: TRBJ1-1
clone size: .
V gene: TRBV9
CDR3 DNA: TGTGCCAGCAGCGTAGGTATGGGTCGTGAAGCTTTCTTT
CDR3 protein: CASSVGMGREAFF

D gene: TRBD2
J gene: TRBJ2-5
clone size: .
V gene: TRBV7-2
CDR3 DNA: TGTGCCAGCAGCTTAGCGGGGGGGGAGACCCAGTACTTC
CDR3 protein: CASSLAGGETQYF

D gene: .
J gene: TRBJ2-7
clone size: .
V gene: TRBV20-1
CDR3 DNA: TGCAGTGCCACCCCCTTATACGAGCAGTACTTC
CDR3 protein: CSATPLYEQYF

D gene: .
J gene: TRBJ1-4
clone size: .
V gene: TRBV5-4
CDR3 DNA: TGTGCCAGCAGCACCGCAGGGGTAAATGAAAAACTGTTTTTT
CDR3 protein: CASSTAGVNEKLFF

D gene: .
J gene: TRBJ1-2
clone size: .
V gene: TRBV2
CDR3 DNA: TGTGCCAGCAGACCGCTGATCTATGGCTACACCTTC
CDR3 protein: CASRPLIYGYTF